The 12 T cell receptor beta chains presented below share a single source sample, sequenced in a study of T cell clones after liver transplantation. Sequencing was performed with immunoSEQ multiplex PCR; in TCRdb, only in-frame clones are kept and a portion is missing. The sample has 70,000 or so clones; almost 95% are singletons. This material consisted of CD4+ T cells from blood, taken about 25 months after liver transplant. The origin of the receptors is a human patient who received a liver transplant. Some of the T cells may derive from the graft donor.

This rearrangement joins TRBV21-1 to TRBJ2-2; the table's TRBD2 call for D was not verified on the DNA. TRBV21-1 is deemed a pseudogene. The CDR3 is made up of 17 amino acids. CDR3 DNA sequence: TGTGCCAGCAGCAAAGGAGGAGGAGCGGAGAACACCGGGGAGCTGTTTTTT. Translated, it gives CASSKGGGAENTGELFF.

The genes are TRBV28 and TRBJ2-3; a possible D gene is TRBD2 (6 bases). V was cut by 5 bases and J by 8 bases, with 11 bases left in between. Per the germline V gene, CDR1 is MDHEN and CDR2 is SYDVKM. The CDR3 covers 12 residues. CDR3 loop: CASSLVGGTQYF. The CDR3 DNA follows: TGTGCCAGCAGTCTCGTGGGGGGTACGCAGTATTTT.

This clone was detected once. The gene calls are TRBV5-1 and TRBJ1-4, with D possibly being TRBD1 (6 bases). The CDR3 runs 16 residues. The V gene's germline CDR1 is SGHRS and CDR2 YFSETQ. V was cut by 4 bases and J by 6 bases, with 19 bases left in between. The CDR3 coding sequence is TGCGCCAGCAGCCCAGAGGGGGGCCTGGGAGATGAAAAACTGTTTTTT. Translated, it gives CASSPEGGLGDEKLFF.

The rearrangement uses TRBV11-3 and TRBJ2-3; D perhaps matches TRBD1 (6 bases). CDR3 size: 18 residues. Germline assignment: CDR1 SGHNT and CDR2 YENEEA. Trimming shortened V by 4 bases and J by 0 bases, and 20 bases separated the two germline ends. The CDR3 protein is CASSSPATQGLSTDTQYF. The CDR3 bases are TGTGCCAGCAGCTCACCTGCGACTCAGGGGCTGAGCACAGATACGCAGTATTTT.

CDR3 nucleotides: TGTGCCAGCTCACCAATAGGGATGAACACTGAAGCTTTCTTT. It codes for CASSPIGMNTEAFF. The rearrangement joins TRBV18 to TRBJ1-1; D ambiguous. This CDR3 has 14 residues. Germline CDR1 reads KGHSH; CDR2 reads LQKENI. V was trimmed by 2 bases and J by 0 bases, leaving 7 bases between them.

This chain connects TRBV4-3 to TRBJ2-7; unclear D gene. Trimming pared 1 base from V and 7 bases from J, leaving 20 bases between. Germline V gives CDR1 LGHNA, CDR2 YSLEER. The CDR3 runs to 16 residues. The CDR3 is CASSQVSLRVSEEQYF. The CDR3 DNA reads TGCGCCAGCAGCCAAGTATCGTTACGGGTTTCGGAGGAGCAGTACTTC.

V usage is TRBV29-1 and J usage is TRBJ2-1, with TRBD2 matching 9 bases. CDR3 size: 16 residues. The V gene end was trimmed by 1 base and the J gene end by 3 bases; junction bases not matched to a gene: 7. In germline, CDR1 is SQVTM, CDR2 ANQGSEA. CDR3 DNA: TGCAGCGTTGAAGTTTGGCGGGAGGGGCACTACAATGAGCAGTTCTTC. The encoded protein is CSVEVWREGHYNEQFF.

This clone is a singleton in its sample. The gene calls are TRBV14 and TRBJ2-7, with D unresolved. Looked up from germline, CDR1 is SGHDN and CDR2 is FVKESK. There are 13 residues in the CDR3. Trimming took off 2 bases at V and 7 bases at J, with 12 bases between the two ends. CDR3 region: CASSQRPLWEQYF. Written as DNA, the CDR3 is TGTGCCAGCAGCCAACGTCCCCTTTGGGAGCAGTACTTC.

The chain employs TRBV4-3 and TRBJ1-3; perhaps TRBD1 as D (5 bases). This CDR3 region has 15 residues. The V end lost 1 base, the J end lost 4 bases, and 11 bases lay between the germline ends. The germline V gene encodes CDR1 LGHNA and CDR2 YSLEER. In DNA, the CDR3 is TGCGCCAGCAGCCAAGCGAGGGGAACCGGAAACACCATATATTTT. This gives the protein CASSQARGTGNTIYF.

This clone appeared a few times. The V and J genes are TRBV10-3 and TRBJ2-7, with 7 nucleotides matching TRBD1. After removal of 0 bases from V and 0 bases from J, the junction contained 8 bases not matched to a gene. The germline V gene encodes CDR1 ENHRY and CDR2 SYGVKD. The length of the CDR3 is 17 residues. The CDR3 loop is CAISESLVGQHSYEQYF. For the CDR3, the DNA is TGTGCCATCAGTGAGTCCCTGGTGGGACAGCACTCCTACGAGCAGTACTTC.

The gene calls are TRBV5-1 and TRBJ1-3; D not resolved. Germline V gene lookup returns CDR1 SGHRS and CDR2 YFSETQ. CDR3 length: 16 amino acids. Trimming stripped 0 bases from V and 2 bases from J, with 12 bases between. CDR3 nucleotides: TGCGCCAGCAGCTTGGAAGGGTCGAGGACTGGAAACACCATATATTTT. This translates into CASSLEGSRTGNTIYF.

V gene TRBV5-6 combines with J gene TRBJ2-2, with 15 bases that match TRBD2. CDR1 and CDR2 (germline): SGHDT, YYEEEE. V lost 2 bases to trimming and J lost 1 base; unmatched junction nucleotides: 6. The CDR3 is made up of 19 amino acids. The CDR3 coding sequence is TGTGCCAGCAGCTTCCAAGGGACTAGCGGGAGGTGGAACACCGGGGAGCTGTTTTTT. Protein: CASSFQGTSGRWNTGELFF.